Sequencing of this T cell receptor (beta chain) was carried out in a study of metastatic and nonmetastatic thyroid tumors. About the research overall: Patients with malignant and benign thyroid disease provided blood and tumor or nodule tissue, whose repertoires were compared. Whole-study findings and limits: Malignant thyroid tumors reportedly exceeded benign nodules significantly in TCR beta diversity, with the difference appearing in blood and tumor.

Authors' processing steps: The study took CDR3 differences across clinicopathological groups and made a distant-metastasis classifier for papillary thyroid cancer from them. TCRdb ran MiXCR on the PCR reads. What appears here as the V and J calls and clone size reflects TCRdb's work, not the paper's. This sample yields some 20,000 clones, of which around a quarter are seen a single time; around 5.6% belongs to the top ten. Comment on this clone: Its antigen remains unknown.

Treatment of any kind had been given to no patient before thyroid surgery. The CDR3 contains 15 residues. Germline CDR1 reads SGHRS; CDR2 reads YFSETQ. The V and J ends lost 0 bases and 1 base, in that order; junction bases with no gene match: 1. The TCR was taken from a female donor with papillary thyroid cancer or a benign thyroid nodule (not recorded which). Some clones in this sample may be carry-over from other donors' samples. Sequences were obtained from blood. The chain recombines TRBV5-1 with TRBJ1-1, with TRBD1 matching over 9 bases. The DNA for the CDR3 is TGCGCCAGCAGCTTGGTACAGGGGGCGAACACTGAAGCTTTCTTT. Encoded protein: CASSLVQGANTEAFF.